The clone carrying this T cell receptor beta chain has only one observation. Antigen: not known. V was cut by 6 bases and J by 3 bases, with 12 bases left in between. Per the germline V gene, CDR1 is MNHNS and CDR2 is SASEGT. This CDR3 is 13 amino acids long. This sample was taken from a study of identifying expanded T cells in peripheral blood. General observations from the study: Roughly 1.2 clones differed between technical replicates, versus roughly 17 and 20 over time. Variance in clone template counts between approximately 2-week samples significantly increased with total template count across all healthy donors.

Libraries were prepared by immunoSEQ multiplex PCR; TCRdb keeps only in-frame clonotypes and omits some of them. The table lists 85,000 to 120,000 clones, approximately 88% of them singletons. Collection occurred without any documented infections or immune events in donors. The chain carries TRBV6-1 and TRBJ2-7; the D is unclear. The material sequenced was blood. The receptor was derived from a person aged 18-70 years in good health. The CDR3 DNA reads TGTGCCAGCAGGGTTGGGGTACGCTACGAGCAGTACTTC. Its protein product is CASRVGVRYEQYF.